A selection of T cell receptor beta chains follows, all from one sample in a study of a mutant IDH1 vaccine in newly diagnosed glioma. These TCRs are of unknown antigen specificity. The assay was immunoSEQ multiplex PCR, and TCRdb's table has in-frame clones only and misses some. Among tens of thousands of clones, 84% were seen once, and the ten largest hold about 3.7%. The sample consisted of PBMCs, taken from a glioma patient whose treatment included an IDH1 peptide vaccine. Source of these receptors: a man aged 25 to 40 with glioma. Each CDR3 is given with its conserved first and last residue. The order of the fields is clone size, V gene, CDR3 protein. Only some rows state a clone size, as once, few, many or a class for expanded clones.

NA	TRBV28	CASSFQTPGLAYYNEQFF
NA	TRBV28	CASSLQGWAEAFF
NA	TRBV29-1	CSALQGEGTEAFF
NA	TRBV28	CASSLSGTGPFGGNTIYF
NA	TRBV6-6	CASSQPGSDTAFF
NA	TRBV5-8	CASSHTGGSSPLHF
NA	TRBV5-1	CASVEGAQASDTQYF
NA	TRBV5-1	CASSSQETQYF
NA	TRBV7-9	CASSLTRGGQYF
once	TRBV5-5	CASSLWDSRNQPQHF
NA	TRBV7-2	CASSFSGGNTDTQYF
NA	TRBV19	CASSSTVVSGNTIYF
once	TRBV5-1	CASSAQGNTEAFF
NA	TRBV28	CASSPGTSYEQYF
NA	TRBV7-2	CASSLAASADTQYF
NA	TRBV2	CASSEGLAGTGELFF
NA	TRBV18	CASSPPSTDTQYF
NA	TRBV29-1	CSAKQGGTEKLFF
few	TRBV11-2	CASTSFLALYEQYF
once	TRBV9	CASSASGTGFNSPLHF
once	TRBV28	CASSSSGVGRPSYNEQFF
NA	TRBV5-1	CASSFNTGELFF
once	TRBV7-8	CASSFPVLNYGYTF
NA	TRBV14	CASSQWGAFSSYNEQFF
NA	TRBV4-2	CASSQDQGQTVNTEAFF
NA	TRBV6-5	CASSYLAGELFF
once	TRBV9	CASSVSGETNEKLFF
once	TRBV5-5	CASSLLGISGGRETQYF
NA	TRBV28	CASSSTNRGFRAFF
NA	TRBV27	CASSTTAWGSGYTF
few	TRBV18	CASSPKQGSYNSPLHF
once	TRBV9	CASSVGPNPLETQYF
NA	TRBV18	CASSSQGTEAFF
once	TRBV19	CASRKTLSSYEQYF
NA	TRBV6-4	CASRPLRTGLNTEAFF
NA	TRBV6-1	CASSVAGVKNEQFF
NA	TRBV10-3	CAISRGEGRTGELFF
NA	TRBV19	CATGPGTQYF
NA	TRBV19	CASSIRAQGALHF
NA	TRBV5-1	CASSWRGSPGELFF